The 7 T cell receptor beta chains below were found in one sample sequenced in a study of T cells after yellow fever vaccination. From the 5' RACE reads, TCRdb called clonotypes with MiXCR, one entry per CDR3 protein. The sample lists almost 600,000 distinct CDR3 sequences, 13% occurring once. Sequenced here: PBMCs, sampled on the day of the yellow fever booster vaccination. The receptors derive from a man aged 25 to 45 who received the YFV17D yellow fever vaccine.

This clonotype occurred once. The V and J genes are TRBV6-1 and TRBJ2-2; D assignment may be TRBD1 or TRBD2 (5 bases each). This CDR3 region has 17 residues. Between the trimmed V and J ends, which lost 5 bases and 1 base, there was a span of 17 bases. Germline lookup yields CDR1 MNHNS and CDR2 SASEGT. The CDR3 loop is CASSPHMGVLNTGELFF. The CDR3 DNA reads TGTGCCAGCAGTCCCCATATGGGGGTACTGAACACCGGGGAGCTGTTTTTT.

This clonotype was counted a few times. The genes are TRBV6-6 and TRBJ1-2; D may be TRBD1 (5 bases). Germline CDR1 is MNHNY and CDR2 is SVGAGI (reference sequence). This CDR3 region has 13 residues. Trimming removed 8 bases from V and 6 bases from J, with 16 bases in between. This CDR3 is CASSVTERNGYTF. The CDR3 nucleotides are TGTGCCAGCTCTGTGACAGAAAGGAATGGCTACACCTTC.

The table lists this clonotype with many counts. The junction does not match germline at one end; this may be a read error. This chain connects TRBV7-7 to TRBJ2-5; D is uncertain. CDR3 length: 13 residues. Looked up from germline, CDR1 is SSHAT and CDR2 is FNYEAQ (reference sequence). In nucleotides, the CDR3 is TGTGCTAGCAGCTTTGGATCAAAAGAGACCCAGTACTTC. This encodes CASSFGSKETQYF.

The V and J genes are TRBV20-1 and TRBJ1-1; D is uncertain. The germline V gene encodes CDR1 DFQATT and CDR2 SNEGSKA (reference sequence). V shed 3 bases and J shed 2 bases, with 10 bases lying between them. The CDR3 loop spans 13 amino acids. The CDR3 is CSASVADNTEAFF. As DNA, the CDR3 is TGCAGTGCTAGTGTGGCAGACAACACTGAAGCTTTCTTT.

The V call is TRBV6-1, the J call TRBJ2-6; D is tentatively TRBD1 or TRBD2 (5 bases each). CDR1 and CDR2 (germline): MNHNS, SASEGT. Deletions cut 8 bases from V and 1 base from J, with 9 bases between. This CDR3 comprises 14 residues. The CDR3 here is CASGTPSGANVLTF. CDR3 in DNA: TGTGCCAGCGGGACCCCTTCTGGGGCCAACGTCCTGACTTTC.

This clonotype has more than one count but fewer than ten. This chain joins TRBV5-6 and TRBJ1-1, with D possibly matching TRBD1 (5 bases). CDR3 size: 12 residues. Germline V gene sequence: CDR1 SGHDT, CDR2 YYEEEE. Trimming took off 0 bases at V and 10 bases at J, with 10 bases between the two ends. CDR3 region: CASSLVGLGAFF. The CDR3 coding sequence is TGTGCCAGCAGCTTGGTGGGACTGGGAGCTTTCTTT.

The CDR3 region is CASSASPGGNYGYTF. The CDR3 nucleotides read TGTGCCAGCAGTGCAAGTCCCGGGGGGAACTATGGCTACACCTTC. The chain employs TRBV6-1 and TRBJ1-2; a weak D match, TRBD1 (5 bases). From germline, CDR1 is MNHNS and CDR2 SASEGT. CDR3 length equals 15 residues. Trimming shortened V by 4 bases and J by 2 bases, and 14 bases separated the two germline ends.